This T cell receptor (beta chain) was observed in a study of cytomegalovirus exposure and HLA in healthy donors. General observations from the study: Reports described diagnosis of cytomegalovirus status by the classifier as highly specific and sensitive. The study flagged roughly 150 TCR beta chains as cytomegalovirus-associated. Presence/absence results assume similar sequencing depth per donor, which may not hold. Evidence from a later analysis indicated that most CMV-associated TCR beta chains looked HLA-restricted.

Amplification used 60 Vbeta primers and 13 Jbeta primers. Some clones are missing from TCRdb's copy, which holds only in-frame ones; the method was immunoSEQ multiplex PCR. Found here are some 160,000 clones, 70% to 90% of them singletons; the top ten hold about 2.7%. Trimming pared 2 bases from V and 2 bases from J, leaving 19 bases between. CDR1 SGHTA and CDR2 FQGNSA come from the germline V gene. This CDR3 has 18 amino acids. Worth noting for this clone: What it recognizes is unknown.

Specimen: PBMCs. The sequence derives from a young man in good health and CMV-seropositive. The chain uses TRBV7-2 and TRBJ2-1, with D possibly TRBD1 on 5 matching bases. The chain's CDR3 is CASSLTRRGVTTYNEQFF. CDR3 in DNA: TGTGCCAGCAGCTTAACTCGTAGGGGCGTGACAACCTACAATGAGCAGTTCTTC.